The clone carrying this T cell receptor beta chain was detected many times. The antigen remains unidentified. The CDR3 covers 17 residues. Germline V gene sequence: CDR1 MNHNS, CDR2 SASEGT. Trimming took 0 bases from V and 0 from J, leaving 14 bases between them. The TCR beta CDR3 regions underwent amplification using RNA transcripts as the source. Initially, a first-round RT-PCR of the TCR CDR3 employed the HTBI primer set. TCRdb fed the multiplex PCR reads into MiXCR, producing one record per CDR3 protein. The sample records some 400,000 distinct CDR3 sequences, approximately 15% being singletons. This sample is drawn from a study of T cells in Graves' hyperthyroidism and ophthalmopathy. General study results and limits: Blood also carried most thyroid clonotypes expanded above 0.001.

Reasons for excluding patients were uncontrolled infection, other autoimmune disease, pregnancy or lactation. Sequenced: blood. The chain combines TRBV6-1 with TRBJ2-5; no reliable D call. This TCR was recovered from a man aged 25-45 years with Graves' hyperthyroidism that later progressed to Graves' ophthalmopathy. The CDR3 DNA sequence: TGTGCCAGCAGTGAAGCGCTTCATCGGCAGAACCAAGAGACCCAGTACTTC. This sequence encodes CASSEALHRQNQETQYF.